The 9 T cell receptor beta chains below all came from one sample that was sequenced in a study of OX40 agonist ivuxolimab in advanced cancers. Assay: immunoSEQ multiplex PCR; the TCRdb copy retains only in-frame clones and omits some. The sample carries roughly 90,000 clones, more than 80% recorded once. The material was CD4+ or CD8+ T cells sorted from blood, obtained in a trial of the OX40 agonist ivuxolimab. Receptor source: an adult with an advanced solid tumor such as melanoma, head and neck, liver or kidney cancer.

This sequence joins TRBV11-3 and TRBJ2-3; D remains unclear. Germline lookup yields CDR1 SGHNT and CDR2 YENEEA. V lost 4 bases and J lost 0, with 2 bases in between. This CDR3 is built from 12 residues. CDR3 loop: CASSSSTDTQYF. CDR3 sequence (DNA): TGTGCCAGCAGCTCTAGCACAGATACGCAGTATTTT.

The V call is TRBV19, the J call TRBJ2-3; D ambiguous. CDR1 LNHDA and CDR2 SQIVND come from the germline V gene (reference sequence). The CDR3 sequence is 11 residues long. The V and J ends lost 2 bases and 7 bases respectively, with 4 bases between them. The CDR3 is CASSISYTQYF. CDR3 coding DNA: TGTGCCAGTAGTATAAGCTATACGCAGTATTTT.

The CDR3 region is CASSQRTDNEAFF. CDR3 nucleotide sequence: TGCGCCAGCAGCCAAAGGACAGATAATGAAGCTTTCTTT. This chain links TRBV4-1 with TRBJ1-1, with a possible D match to TRBD1 (6 bases). The CDR3 runs to 13 residues. The V gene's germline CDR1 is MGHRA and CDR2 YSYEKL. V was cut by 2 bases and J by 7 bases, with 11 bases left in between.

This clone was counted between two and nine times. The genes are TRBV7-2 and TRBJ2-1; 13 bases line up with TRBD2. The CDR3 runs 17 residues. With V trimmed by 5 bases and J by 9 bases, 13 bases remained unmatched. Germline V gene lookup returns CDR1 SGHTA and CDR2 FQGNSA. In DNA, the CDR3 is TGTGCCAGCAGCGTCGGGACTAGCGGGGCAGGGAGGTCTGAGCAGTTCTTC. This codes for CASSVGTSGAGRSEQFF. The whole variable domain, remainder taken from reference TRBV7-2 and TRBJ2-1, is GAGVSQSPSNKVTEKGKDVELRCDPISGHTALYWYRQSLGQGLEFLIYFQGNSAPDKSGLPSDRFSAERTGGSVSTLTIQRTQQEDSAVYLCASSVGTSGAGRSEQFFGPGTRLTVL.

V and J are TRBV5-1 and TRBJ1-2; 7 positions agree with TRBD1. This CDR3 is 17 amino acids long. Germline CDR1 SGHRS, CDR2 YFSETQ. The V segment lost 2 bases and the J segment 1 base; nucleotides outside the gene matches: 11. The CDR3, as DNA: TGCGCCAGCAGCTTTGTGTTTACAGGGGCTGTTAACTATGGCTACACCTTC. It encodes CASSFVFTGAVNYGYTF.

The chain has TRBV15 and TRBJ2-5; 7 bases are a match to TRBD1. J was trimmed by 5 bases and V by 3 bases; bases with no gene match: 9. The CDR3 extends over 15 amino acids. Germline V gene data show CDR1 as LNHNV and CDR2 as YYDKDF (reference sequence). The CDR3 DNA sequence: TGTGCCACCAGCAGGGTAAGACAGGGCAGCGAGACCCAGTACTTC. Translating gives CATSRVRQGSETQYF.

The chain uses TRBV6-1 and TRBJ1-5; 7 bases map to TRBD1. This CDR3 contains 14 residues. CDR1 is MNHNS, CDR2 SASEGT, per germline. V lost 6 bases and J lost 1; bases outside the gene matches: 3. The CDR3 DNA reads as TGTGCCAGCAGATTGGACAGGAGCAATCAGCCCCAGCATTTT. Its protein product is CASRLDRSNQPQHF.

The chain's CDR3 is CASSSWRDPGETQYF. CDR3 bases: TGTGCCAGCAGCTCCTGGCGGGACCCCGGGGAGACCCAGTACTTC. The chain links TRBV7-9 to TRBJ2-5, with a tentative D call TRBD2 (6 bases). Germline CDR1 and CDR2: SEHNR and FQNEAQ (reference sequence). CDR3 length equals 15 residues. The V and J ends lost 4 bases and 5 bases respectively, with 17 bases between them.

V and J are TRBV14 and TRBJ2-2, with D possibly matching TRBD2 (5 bases). Germline-derived CDR1 and CDR2 are SGHDN and FVKESK. V was pared by 6 bases and J by 5 bases, with 13 bases between. The CDR3 has 14 amino acids. This chain's CDR3 is CASRDGKGTGELFF. Written as DNA, the CDR3 is TGTGCCAGCAGGGACGGGAAAGGGACCGGGGAGCTGTTTTTT. Drawing the rest from reference TRBV14 and TRBJ2-2, the complete variable domain is EAGVTQFPSHSVIEKGQTVTLRCDPISGHDNLYWYRRVMGKEIKFLLHFVKESKQDESGMPNNRFLAERTGGTYSTLKVQPAELEDSGVYFCASRDGKGTGELFFGEGSRLTVL.